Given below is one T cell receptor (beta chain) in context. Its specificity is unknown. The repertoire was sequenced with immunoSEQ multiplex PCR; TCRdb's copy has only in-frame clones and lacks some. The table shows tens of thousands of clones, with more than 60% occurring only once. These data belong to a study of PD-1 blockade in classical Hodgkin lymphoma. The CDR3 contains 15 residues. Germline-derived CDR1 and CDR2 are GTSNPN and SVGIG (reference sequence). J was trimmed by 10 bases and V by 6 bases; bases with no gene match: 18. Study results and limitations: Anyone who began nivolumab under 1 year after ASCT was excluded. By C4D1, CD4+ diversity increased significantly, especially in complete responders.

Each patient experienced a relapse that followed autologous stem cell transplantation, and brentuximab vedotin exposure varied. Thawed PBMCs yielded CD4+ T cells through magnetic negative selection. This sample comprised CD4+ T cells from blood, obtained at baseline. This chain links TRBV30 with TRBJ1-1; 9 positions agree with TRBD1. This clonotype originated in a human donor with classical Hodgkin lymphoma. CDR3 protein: CACHRVGTGIGGAFF. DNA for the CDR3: TGTGCCTGTCATAGAGTGGGGACAGGGATTGGGGGAGCTTTCTTT. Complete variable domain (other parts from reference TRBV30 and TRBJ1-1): SQTIHQWPATLVQPVGSPLSLECTVEGTSNPNLYWYRQAAGRGLQLLFYSVGIGQISSEVPQNLSASRPQDRQFILSSKKLLLSDSGFYLCACHRVGTGIGGAFFGQGTRLTVV.